This T cell receptor (beta chain) was recorded in a study of cytomegalovirus exposure and HLA in healthy donors (dated by TCRdb to 2016 to 2017). In terms of the full investigation: The 700 or so repertoires of the first cohort and the 120 validation repertoires were produced on the same platform, according to a later analysis. Besides the first cohort of 666 subjects, a separate validation cohort made up of over a hundred different subjects was used. To predict cytomegalovirus infection status, the study combined high-throughput TCR immunosequencing, statistical association of individual TCRs with disease status, and machine learning. The study aimed to test whether cataloging public T cell receptors could reveal signatures of past pathogen exposure. What the research found in general, with its limitations: Of the cluster scores, about 94% were above 0 in a later analysis, which found that TCRs clustered in the first cohort also tended to co-occur in the approximately 120 validation repertoires. A later analysis lacked HLA typing for the validation cohort, so it scored co-occurrence in that cohort across all 120 repertoires. In the study, around 160 TCR beta chains were listed as associated with cytomegalovirus. In vitro tests confirmed that a few of the cytomegalovirus-associated TCR beta chains recognize cytomegalovirus antigens. Most TCR sequences were observed very rarely across donors, whereas some public TCRs were present in many individuals. Cytomegalovirus status was reported to be diagnosed by the classifier with high specificity and sensitivity in both the original and validation cohorts. The authors suggested that the approach could potentially be generalized to other disease states and immunological phenotypes.

Donors formed part of the validation cohort, which comprised 120 or so subjects and was distinct from the first cohort of under 850 subjects. As concerns this clone: The target of this receptor is not known. No quality values exist for individual bases; no much larger clone is one base distant.

Library construction relied on the immunoSEQ multiplex PCR assay. In the source study's methods: A statistical classification framework was built for diagnosing cytomegalovirus status from the catalog of TCR beta chain sequences. TCRdb took this table from immuneACCESS and kept in-frame rearrangements with V and J called. Such tables lack part of the clones; where checked against another copy, unresolved V genes explain under half of the gap, and the rest is unexplained. V, J and clone size reflect that table, while D and trimming were determined from the DNA. The table for this sample lists 95,000 to 150,000 clones; around 94% of them were counted only once. The top ten clones comprise roughly 1.3% of the sample. The CDR3 sequence holds 12 residues, the cysteine and phenylalanine included. Just the 36-base CDR3 DNA is kept, in frame starting at base 1. V loses 5 bases of germline sequence and J loses 3 bases, and the interval between the two ends is 8 bases. CDR1 MDHEN and CDR2 SYDVKM were looked up in the germline V gene.

The source of this sequence is a woman younger than 35 in good health and CMV-seronegative. The sample comprised PBMCs. Recombination joined TRBV28 with TRBJ2-7; TRBD1 is a weak D gene call, 6 bases matching. The base sequence is TGTGCCAGCAGTGGACAGTACTACGAGCAGTACTTC. This translates into CASSGQYYEQYF.